The clone carrying this T cell receptor (beta chain) turned up a few times. Its target is unknown. This sample is part of a study of T cell repertoires in cytomegalovirus infection. For the study at large: Indications of both CMV infection and matching HLA type were provided by public TCR beta signatures. Study-wide results and caveats: Individuals carrying CMV plus the relevant HLA were identified by cumulative frequency of public TCR beta families. HLA-C-restricted TCR beta clonotypes specific for CMV led the ex vivo response.

TCRdb re-called the reads through MiXCR, storing one row per CDR3 protein. The data hold 250,000 to 300,000 distinct CDR3 sequences, with about 25% observed a single time. This TCR was sampled from a human donor in good health (CMV status not recorded). Some clones in this sample may be carry-over from other donors' samples. The specimen sequenced was PBMCs.

DNA for the CDR3: TGTGCCAGCAGTTATTGGTCGGTAGGGACTGAAGCTTTCTTT. Residues: CASSYWSVGTEAFF. This chain uses TRBV6-2 or TRBV6-3 with TRBJ1-1; the D is unclear. The CDR3 is made up of 14 amino acids. CDR1 and CDR2 (germline): MNHEY, SVGEGT. V lost 3 bases to trimming and J lost 5 bases, with 13 bases between them.